This T cell receptor beta chain came from a study of cytomegalovirus exposure and HLA in healthy donors. Trimming removed 4 bases from V and 3 bases from J; junction bases left unmatched: 4. Germline CDR1 is SGHTS and CDR2 is YDEGEE. The CDR3 has 15 residues. Sequencing used immunoSEQ multiplex PCR; TCRdb keeps in-frame clones, though not all of them. The sample comprises roughly 120,000 clones, roughly 90% of which are singletons, and about 6% rests with the top ten. As concerns this clone: Its antigen is unknown.

Study-level points and caveats: Researchers reported that a few CMV-associated chains were confirmed in vitro as CMV antigen-specific. A subsequent analysis found that TCR clusters from the first cohort also tended to co-occur in the 120 or so validation repertoires, with about 94% of cluster scores above 0.

The receptor comes from a woman aged 18-29 years in good health and CMV-seropositive. Sequencing used PBMCs. This chain uses TRBV5-8 with TRBJ2-1; TRBD2 agrees at 10 bases. The CDR3 bases are TGTGCCAGCAGCCCCGGGACTAGCGACTACAATGAGCAGTTCTTC. It yields the protein CASSPGTSDYNEQFF.